The source of this T cell receptor beta chain is a study of OX40 agonist ivuxolimab in advanced cancers. Overall study context: A mean age of around 63 years, range about 20 to 79, was recorded, and roughly 83% were male. Patients achieving partial responses numbered three: one hepatocellular carcinoma case and two cutaneous melanoma cases.

Study-level findings and limits: Patients who responded partially at 0.1-3.0 mg/kg showed clonal expansion ranking among the lowest. CD4+ T cells averaged fewer expanded clones than CD8+ T cells.

Note on this clone: As yet, its antigen is unknown.

TCRdb's table, derived via immunoSEQ multiplex PCR, lists solely in-frame clones and lacks some. The table lists tens of thousands of clones, 85% to 95% of them singletons. Trimming at V came to 4 bases and at J to 2 bases, leaving 4 bases not matched to a gene. Germline lookup yields CDR1 LNHNV and CDR2 YYDKDF (reference sequence). The CDR3 runs 18 residues. Sequenced material: CD4+ or CD8+ T cells sorted from blood, taken in a trial of the OX40 agonist ivuxolimab. The chain links TRBV15 to TRBJ2-2, with 16 bases that match TRBD2. This sequence originates from an adult with an advanced solid tumor such as melanoma, head and neck, liver or kidney cancer. CDR3 in DNA: TGTGCCACCAGCAAGGGACTAGCGGGAGGGACAAACACCGGGGAGCTGTTTTTT. It yields the protein CATSKGLAGGTNTGELFF. The full variable domain, its missing parts supplied by reference TRBV15 and TRBJ2-2, is DAMVIQNPRYQVTQFGKPVTLSCSQTLNHNVMYWYQQKSSQAPKLLFHYYDKDFNNEADTPDNFQSRRPNTSFCFLDIRSPGLGDTAMYLCATSKGLAGGTNTGELFFGEGSRLTVL.